This T cell receptor beta chain originates from a study of CD8+CD57+ T cells in acquired aplastic anemia. The wider study: Sorted CD4+ and CD8+ cells yielded DNA averaging approximately 3 ug. Study-wide results and caveats: A set of twenty-nine CD8+ CDR3 sequences was shared between patients and controls, and these sequences appeared highly expressed in patients. Simpson's diversity of CD8+ cells was not significantly different in patients compared with controls.

Sequencing was done on patients that had shown CD8+CD57+ cell expansion by flow cytometry. Receipt of therapy had not occurred in any patient by the time of blood sampling. Profiles of TCR beta VDJ and CDR3 were generated from a genomic DNA template. TCRdb re-called the reads with MiXCR, one entry per CDR3 protein. The sample includes more than 95,000 distinct CDR3 sequences, roughly 40% of them seen just once. A note on this clonotype: Its antigen is currently unknown. This may arise from a read error, as a much more abundant clone is one base away.

The germline CDR1 and CDR2 sequences are SGHTA and FQGTGA. The CDR3 sequence is 18 residues long. This sequence joins TRBV7-3 and TRBJ1-6; unclear D gene. Source material: sorted CD4+, CD8+, or CD8+CD57+ T cells (not recorded which) from PBMCs. This receptor was taken from a human donor with aplastic anemia. The CDR3 nucleotides read TGTGCCAGCAGCTTAACACCCGCCTTATGGGGTTTTAATCCACCCCTCCACTTT. Translating gives CASSLTPALWGFNPPLHF.